This TCR beta chain is drawn from a study of cytomegalovirus exposure and HLA in healthy donors. Study in general: HLA-typed donors contributed about 85 million unique TCRs, which were held in an early data release. General study results and limits: The study designated about 180 TCR beta chains cytomegalovirus-associated.

This CDR3 is built from 16 residues. Germline trimming cut 5 bases from V and 0 bases from J; bases unmatched to any gene: 10. CDR1 and CDR2 (germline): PRHDT, FYEKMQ (reference sequence). Points on this clone: Its antigen is still unknown.

Whereas donors were nominally healthy upon sampling, unrecorded immune exposures were probable. PCR used 60 Vbeta primers and 13 Jbeta primers. How the authors handled the data: Around 11 million shared chains were among the approximately 76 million unique TCR beta chains that a later analysis counted. The assay was immunoSEQ multiplex PCR, and TCRdb's table has in-frame clones only and misses some. Clonal size and the V and J genes are those of that table, whereas D and trimming came from the DNA. This sample contains approximately 110,000 clones. The rearrangement joins TRBV13 to TRBJ2-7, with 7 bases that match TRBD2. The source of this sequence is a man between 18 and 35 years old in good health and CMV-seronegative. What was sequenced was PBMCs. CDR3 nucleotide sequence: TGTGCCAGCAGCCTCTCCGGGGGGACGTACTCCTACGAGCAGTACTTC. Translation gives CASSLSGGTYSYEQYF.